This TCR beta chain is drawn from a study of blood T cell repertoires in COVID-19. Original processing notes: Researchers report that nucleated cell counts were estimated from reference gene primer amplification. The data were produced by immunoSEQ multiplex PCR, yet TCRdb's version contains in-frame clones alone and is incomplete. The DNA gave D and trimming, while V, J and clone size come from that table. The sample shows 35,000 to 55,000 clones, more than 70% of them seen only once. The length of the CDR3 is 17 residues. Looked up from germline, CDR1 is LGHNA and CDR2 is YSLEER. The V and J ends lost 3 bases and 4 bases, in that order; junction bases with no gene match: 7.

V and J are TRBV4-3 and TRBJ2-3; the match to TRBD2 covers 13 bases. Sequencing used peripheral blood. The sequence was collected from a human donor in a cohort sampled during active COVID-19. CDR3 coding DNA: TGCGCCAGCAGCCAGGAACTAGCGGGGGGGCCCGCAGATACGCAGTATTTT. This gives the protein CASSQELAGGPADTQYF.